This T cell receptor (beta chain) was documented in a study of tumour-infiltrating T cells in Burkitt lymphoma. Study context: The Burkitt lymphoma cohort spanned all epidemiological subtypes. Productive clonality predicted overall and progression-free survival. Broader study findings: Several public clonotypes recurred in numerous Burkitt lymphoma patients.

As regards this clone: The target antigen is unknown.

Generated by immunoSEQ multiplex PCR, the TCRdb table keeps only in-frame clones and is missing some. The sample consists of more than 45,000 clones, roughly 30% of them appearing once. V was pared by 6 bases and J by 8 bases, with 16 bases between. There are 13 residues in the CDR3. In germline, CDR1 is MNHNY, CDR2 SVGAGI (reference sequence). The rearrangement joins TRBV6-6 to TRBJ1-1; D uncertain. Sequenced: tumor tissue. This receptor was obtained from a human donor with Burkitt lymphoma. This CDR3 reads CASSGREGGEAFF. The CDR3, as DNA: TGTGCCAGCAGCGGACGGGAGGGAGGAGAAGCTTTCTTT.